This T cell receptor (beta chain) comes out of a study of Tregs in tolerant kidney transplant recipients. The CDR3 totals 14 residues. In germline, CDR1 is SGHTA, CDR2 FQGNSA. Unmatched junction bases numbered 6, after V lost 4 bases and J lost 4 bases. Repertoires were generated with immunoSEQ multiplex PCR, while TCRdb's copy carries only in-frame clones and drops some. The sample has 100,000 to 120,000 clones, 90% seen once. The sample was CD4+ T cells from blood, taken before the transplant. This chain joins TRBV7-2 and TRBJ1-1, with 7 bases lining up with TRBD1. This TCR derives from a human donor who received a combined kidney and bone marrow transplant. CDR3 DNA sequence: TGTGCCAGCAGCTCGTTACAGGGGTCCACTGAAGCTTTCTTT. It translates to CASSSLQGSTEAFF. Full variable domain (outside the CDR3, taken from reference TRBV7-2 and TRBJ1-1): GAGVSQSPSNKVTEKGKDVELRCDPISGHTALYWYRQSLGQGLEFLIYFQGNSAPDKSGLPSDRFSAERTGGSVSTLTIQRTQQEDSAVYLCASSSLQGSTEAFFGQGTRLTVV.